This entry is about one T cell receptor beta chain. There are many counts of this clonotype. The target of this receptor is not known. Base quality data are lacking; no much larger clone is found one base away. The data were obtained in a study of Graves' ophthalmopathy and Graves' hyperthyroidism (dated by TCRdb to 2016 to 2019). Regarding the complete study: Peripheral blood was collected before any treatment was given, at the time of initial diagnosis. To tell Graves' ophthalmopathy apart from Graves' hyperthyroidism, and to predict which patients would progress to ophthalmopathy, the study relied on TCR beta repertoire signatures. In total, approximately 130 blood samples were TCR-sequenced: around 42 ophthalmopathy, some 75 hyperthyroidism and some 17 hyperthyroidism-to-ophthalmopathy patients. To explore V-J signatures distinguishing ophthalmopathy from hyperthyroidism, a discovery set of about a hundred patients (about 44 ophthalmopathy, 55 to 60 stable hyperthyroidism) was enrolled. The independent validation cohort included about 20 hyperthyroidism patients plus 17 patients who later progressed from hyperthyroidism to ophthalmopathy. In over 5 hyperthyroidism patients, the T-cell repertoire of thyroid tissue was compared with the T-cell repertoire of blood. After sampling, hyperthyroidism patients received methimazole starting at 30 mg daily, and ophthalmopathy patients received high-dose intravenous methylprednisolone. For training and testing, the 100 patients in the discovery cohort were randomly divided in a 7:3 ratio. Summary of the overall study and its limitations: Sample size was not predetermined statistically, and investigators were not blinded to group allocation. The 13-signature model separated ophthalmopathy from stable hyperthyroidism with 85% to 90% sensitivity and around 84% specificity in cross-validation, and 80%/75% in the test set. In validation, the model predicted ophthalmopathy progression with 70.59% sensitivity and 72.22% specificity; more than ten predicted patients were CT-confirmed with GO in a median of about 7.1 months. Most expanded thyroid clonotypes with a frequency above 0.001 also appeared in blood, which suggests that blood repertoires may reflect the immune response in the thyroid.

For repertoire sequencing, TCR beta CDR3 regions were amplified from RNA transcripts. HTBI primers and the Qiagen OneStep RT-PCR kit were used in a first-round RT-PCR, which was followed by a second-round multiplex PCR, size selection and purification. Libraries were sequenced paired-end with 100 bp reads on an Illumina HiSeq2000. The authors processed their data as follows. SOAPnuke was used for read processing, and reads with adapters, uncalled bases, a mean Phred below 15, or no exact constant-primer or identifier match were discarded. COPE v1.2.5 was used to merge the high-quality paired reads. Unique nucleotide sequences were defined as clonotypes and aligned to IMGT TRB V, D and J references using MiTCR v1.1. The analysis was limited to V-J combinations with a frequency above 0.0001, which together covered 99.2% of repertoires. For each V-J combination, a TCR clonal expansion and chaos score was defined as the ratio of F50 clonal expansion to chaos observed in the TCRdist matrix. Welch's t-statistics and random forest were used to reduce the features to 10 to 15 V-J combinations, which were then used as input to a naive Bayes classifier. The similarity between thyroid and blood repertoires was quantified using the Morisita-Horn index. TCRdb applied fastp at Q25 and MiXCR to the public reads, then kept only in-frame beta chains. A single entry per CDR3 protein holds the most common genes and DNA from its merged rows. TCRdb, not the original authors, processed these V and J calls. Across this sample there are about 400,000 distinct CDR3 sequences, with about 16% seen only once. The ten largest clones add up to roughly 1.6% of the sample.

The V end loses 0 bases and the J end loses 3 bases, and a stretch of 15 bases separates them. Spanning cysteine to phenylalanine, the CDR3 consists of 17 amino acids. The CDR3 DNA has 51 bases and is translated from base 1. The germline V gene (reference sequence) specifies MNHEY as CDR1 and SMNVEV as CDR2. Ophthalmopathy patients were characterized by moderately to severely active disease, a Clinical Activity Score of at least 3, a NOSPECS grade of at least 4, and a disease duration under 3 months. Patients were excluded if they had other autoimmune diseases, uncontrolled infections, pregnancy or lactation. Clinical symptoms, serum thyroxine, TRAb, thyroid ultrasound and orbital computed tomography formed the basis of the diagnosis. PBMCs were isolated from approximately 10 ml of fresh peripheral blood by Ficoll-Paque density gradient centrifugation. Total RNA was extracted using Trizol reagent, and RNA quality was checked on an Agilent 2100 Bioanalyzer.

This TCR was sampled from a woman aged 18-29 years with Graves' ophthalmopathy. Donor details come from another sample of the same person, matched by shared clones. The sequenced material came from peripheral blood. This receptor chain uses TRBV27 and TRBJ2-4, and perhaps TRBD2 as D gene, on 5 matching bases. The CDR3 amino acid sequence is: CASSLSPGMVGKNIQYF. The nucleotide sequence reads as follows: TGTGCCAGCAGTTTATCGCCGGGGATGGTGGGCAAAAACATTCAGTACTTC.